Only a few counts were recorded for the clone carrying this T cell receptor beta chain. The data stem from a study of radiation and T cells in renal cell carcinoma. The CDR3 is made up of 14 amino acids. V was shortened by 3 bases and J by 8 bases, with 15 bases between the two germline ends. Per the germline V gene, CDR1 is SGHDT and CDR2 is YYEEEE. Treatment given: 15 Gy SBRT to primary tumor, nephrectomy 4 weeks later. Produced via immunoSEQ multiplex PCR; TCRdb's table is partial and in-frame only. The sample includes under 6,500 clones, 50% to 60% of them seen just once. The chain recombines TRBV5-6 with TRBJ2-1; D might be TRBD1 or TRBD2, each matching 6 bases. The source was tumor tissue, collected from a patient whose treatment included radiotherapy and nephrectomy. This receptor was taken from a man aged 60-69 years with renal cell carcinoma. The chain's CDR3 is CASSSRGLWDEQFF. The CDR3 nucleotides read TGTGCCAGCAGCTCACGGGGGCTTTGGGATGAGCAGTTCTTC.